The 6 T cell receptor beta chains below all came from one sample that was sequenced in a study of shared clonotypes between healthy human individuals. Terminally differentiated effector memory CD45RA+ cells were left out of the naive CD8 fraction, which was CD45RO-negative and positively selected for CCR7. The method was immunoSEQ multiplex PCR; TCRdb's version includes in-frame clones alone and lacks a portion of them. Here the sample spans around 550,000 clones, around 96% being singletons. Specimen: naive CD8+ T cells sorted from blood. The receptors stem from a woman in her twenties or thirties in good health.

A single count supports this clone. The rearrangement joins TRBV5-6 to TRBJ2-7; the match to TRBD1 covers 10 bases. Germline V gives CDR1 SGHDT, CDR2 YYEEEE. The CDR3 has 13 residues. Trimming took 3 bases from V and 5 from J; bases not matched to a gene: 2. In nucleotides, the CDR3 is TGTGCCAGCAGCTCGACAGGGGGCGACGAGCAGTACTTC. Translation gives CASSSTGGDEQYF.

The chain recombines TRBV27 with TRBJ2-7, with D maybe TRBD2 (5 bases). CDR3 length: 14 amino acids. The V gene's germline CDR1 is MNHEY and CDR2 SMNVEV (reference sequence). The germline V and J ends were trimmed by 2 bases and 0 bases, with 8 bases remaining between them. The CDR3 DNA is TGTGCCAGCAGTTTAAGGAGGAGCTCCTACGAGCAGTACTTC. Its protein is CASSLRRSSYEQYF.

CDR3 sequence: CASSPARDTWGEQYF. The CDR3 DNA reads as TGTGCCAGCAGCCCCGCGCGGGACACCTGGGGGGAGCAGTACTTC. The chain links TRBV27 to TRBJ2-7; D possibly matches TRBD1 or TRBD2 (6 bases each). Germline V gene lookup returns CDR1 MNHEY and CDR2 SMNVEV (reference sequence). The CDR3 has 15 amino acids. Trimming shortened V by 6 bases and J by 7 bases, and 22 bases separated the two germline ends.

The chain carries TRBV14 and TRBJ2-2, with TRBD1 matching 9 bases. The length of the CDR3 is 20 residues. Germline V gives CDR1 SGHDN, CDR2 FVKESK. Unmatched junction bases numbered 16, after V lost 0 bases and J lost 5 bases. The CDR3 protein is CASSQDPLPGQGTYTGELFF. In nucleotides, the CDR3 is TGTGCCAGCAGCCAAGATCCCCTACCGGGACAGGGCACCTATACCGGGGAGCTGTTTTTT.

J is TRBJ1-5 and V is TRBV27; TRBD1 matches 8 bases. Looked up from germline, CDR1 is MNHEY and CDR2 is SMNVEV (reference sequence). CDR3 size: 13 residues. V lost 5 bases to trimming and J lost 10 bases; unmatched junction nucleotides: 7. CDR3 residues: CASSVDRAFPQHF. CDR3 DNA sequence: TGTGCCAGCAGTGTGGACAGGGCATTTCCCCAGCATTTT.

This clone was seen only once. The rearrangement links TRBV7-7 to TRBJ2-5, with D possibly being TRBD2 (5 bases). The V end was cut by 6 bases, the J end by 5 bases, with 16 bases between. The germline V gene has CDR1 SSHAT and CDR2 FNYEAQ (reference sequence). This CDR3 comprises 14 residues. CDR3 nucleotides: TGTGCCAGCAGTCCCGACTATCCGGGGGAGACCCAGTACTTC. Encoded protein: CASSPDYPGETQYF.